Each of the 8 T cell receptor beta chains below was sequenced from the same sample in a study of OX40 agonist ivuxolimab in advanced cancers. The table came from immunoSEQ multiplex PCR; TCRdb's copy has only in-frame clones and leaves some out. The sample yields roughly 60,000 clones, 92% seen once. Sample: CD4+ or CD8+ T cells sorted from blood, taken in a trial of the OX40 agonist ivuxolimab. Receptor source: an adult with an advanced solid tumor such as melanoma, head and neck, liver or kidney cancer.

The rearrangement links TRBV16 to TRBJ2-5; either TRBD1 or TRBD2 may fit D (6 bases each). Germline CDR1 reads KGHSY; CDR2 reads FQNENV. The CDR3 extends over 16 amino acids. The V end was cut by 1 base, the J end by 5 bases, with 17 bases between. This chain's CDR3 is CASSQFAGHSGETQYF. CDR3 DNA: TGTGCCAGCAGCCAATTCGCGGGACATTCGGGGGAGACCCAGTACTTC.

CDR3 sequence reads: CASEGLAGAEQFF. CDR3 sequence (DNA): TGTGCCAGCGAGGGGCTAGCGGGAGCTGAGCAGTTCTTC. The V call is TRBV9, the J call TRBJ2-1, with 10 bases matching TRBD2. This CDR3 has 13 amino acids. V was pared by 7 bases and J by 9 bases, with 7 bases of the junction left unmatched. CDR1 SGDLS and CDR2 YYNGEE come from the germline V gene. The whole variable domain, filled in from reference TRBV9 and TRBJ2-1, reads DSGVTQTPKHLITATGQRVTLRCSPRSGDLSVYWYQQSLDQGLQFLIQYYNGEERAKGNILERFSAQQFPDLHSELNLSSLELGDSALYFCASEGLAGAEQFFGPGTRLTVL.

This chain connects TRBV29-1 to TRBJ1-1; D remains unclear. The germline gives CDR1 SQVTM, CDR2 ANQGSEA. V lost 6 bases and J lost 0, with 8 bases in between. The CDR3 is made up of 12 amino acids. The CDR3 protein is CSVYQMNTEAFF. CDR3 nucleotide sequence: TGCAGCGTGTACCAGATGAACACTGAAGCTTTCTTT.

CDR3 nucleotides: TGTGCCATCAGTTCGACAGGGCAGGGGGACGAGCAGTACTTC. Translating it yields CAISSTGQGDEQYF. The chain links TRBV10-3 to TRBJ2-7, with 7 bases aligning to TRBD1. This CDR3 has 14 amino acids. Germline assignment: CDR1 ENHRY and CDR2 SYGVKD. Losses at the gene ends were 5 bases for V and 5 bases for J; bases not matched to a gene: 9.

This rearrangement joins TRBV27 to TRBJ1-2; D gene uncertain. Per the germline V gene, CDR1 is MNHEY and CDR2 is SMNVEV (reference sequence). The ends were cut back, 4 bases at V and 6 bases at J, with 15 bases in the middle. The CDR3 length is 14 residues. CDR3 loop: CASSSPGGKDGYTF. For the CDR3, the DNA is TGTGCCAGCAGTTCCCCCGGAGGAAAGGATGGCTACACCTTC.

The CDR3, as DNA: TGTGCCAGCAGCCCGTACACCGGGGAGCTGTTTTTT. As protein: CASSPYTGELFF. The chain couples TRBV7-9 to TRBJ2-2, with unresolved D. Trimming shortened V by 5 bases and J by 3 bases, and 4 bases separated the two germline ends. The CDR3 has 12 residues. Germline-derived CDR1 and CDR2 are SEHNR and FQNEAQ (reference sequence).

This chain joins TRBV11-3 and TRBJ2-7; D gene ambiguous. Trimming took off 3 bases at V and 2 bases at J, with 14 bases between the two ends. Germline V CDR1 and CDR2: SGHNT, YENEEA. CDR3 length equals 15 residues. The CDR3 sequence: CASSFPHETPYEQYF. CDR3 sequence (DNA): TGTGCCAGCAGCTTCCCCCATGAGACACCCTACGAGCAGTACTTC.

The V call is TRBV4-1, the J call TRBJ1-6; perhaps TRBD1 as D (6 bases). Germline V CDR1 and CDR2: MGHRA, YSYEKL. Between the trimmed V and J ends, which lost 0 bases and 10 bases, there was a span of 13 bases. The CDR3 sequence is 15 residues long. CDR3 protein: CASSQEHRVSSPLHF. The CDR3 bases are TGCGCCAGCAGCCAAGAGCACAGGGTTTCCTCACCCCTCCACTTT.